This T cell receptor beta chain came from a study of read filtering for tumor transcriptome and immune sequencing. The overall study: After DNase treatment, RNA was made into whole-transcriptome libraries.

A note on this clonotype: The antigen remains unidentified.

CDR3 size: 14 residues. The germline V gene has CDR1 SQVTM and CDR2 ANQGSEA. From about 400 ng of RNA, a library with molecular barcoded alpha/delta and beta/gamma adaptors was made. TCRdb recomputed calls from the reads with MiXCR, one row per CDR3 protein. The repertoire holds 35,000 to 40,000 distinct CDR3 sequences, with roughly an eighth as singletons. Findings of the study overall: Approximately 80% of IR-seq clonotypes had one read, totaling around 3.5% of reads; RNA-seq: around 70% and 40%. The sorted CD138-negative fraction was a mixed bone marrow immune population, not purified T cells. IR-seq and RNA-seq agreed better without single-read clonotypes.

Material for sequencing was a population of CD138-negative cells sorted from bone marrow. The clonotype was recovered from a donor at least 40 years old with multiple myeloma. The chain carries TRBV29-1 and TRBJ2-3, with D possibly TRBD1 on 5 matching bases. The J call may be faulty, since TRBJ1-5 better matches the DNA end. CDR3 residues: CSVGPGLETDTQHF. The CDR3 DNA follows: TGCAGCGTGGGACCGGGACTAGAAACAGATACGCAGCATTTT.